This TCR beta chain was recorded in a study of cytomegalovirus exposure and HLA in healthy donors. Study findings and constraints: A list of 164 TCR beta chains associated with cytomegalovirus was given. In vitro work confirmed that a few CMV-associated chains recognize CMV antigens. Some V segments, TRBV6-2 and TRBV6-3 among them, were indistinguishable and were therefore excluded.

In the PCR, 60 Vbeta and 13 Jbeta primers were used. Repertoires were generated with immunoSEQ multiplex PCR, while TCRdb's copy carries only in-frame clones and drops some. The sample's table shows 150,000 or so clones. This CDR3 comprises 14 residues. Germline values: CDR1 SGHTA, CDR2 FQGNSA. V lost 4 bases, J lost 8 bases, and 16 bases lay in between. A remark on this clone: Its specificity is unknown.

The source is a woman between 18 and 30 years old in good health and CMV-seronegative. The genes are TRBV7-2 and TRBJ2-3; tentative D call: TRBD2 (6 bases). The specimen was PBMCs. For the CDR3, the DNA is TGTGCCAGCAGCTGGGACTTCATAAAGGGTACGCAGTATTTT. Encoded protein: CASSWDFIKGTQYF.